This TCR beta chain was recovered during a study of T cells in Graves' hyperthyroidism and ophthalmopathy. This clonotype has more than one count but fewer than ten. Its matching antigen is unknown. The CDR3 contains 22 residues. V was clipped by 5 bases and J by 4 bases; unmatched bases: 18. Germline V gene data show CDR1 as SGHVS and CDR2 as FQNEAQ. Regarding the study as a whole: Patients with ophthalmopathy were separated from those with stable hyperthyroidism by a 13 V-J model.

Not enrolled were patients with uncontrolled infection, other autoimmune disease, pregnancy or lactation. Researchers amplified the TCR beta CDR3 regions from RNA transcripts. Carried out on the TCR CDR3, a first-round RT-PCR used the HTBI primer set. TCRdb analysed the multiplex PCR reads with MiXCR anew, one entry per CDR3 protein. Among 660,000 or so distinct CDR3 sequences, 40% to 55% were seen once, and the ten largest hold less than 8.5%. The sequencing input was peripheral blood or thyroid tissue (not recorded which). The sequence was obtained from an adult man with Graves' disease, either hyperthyroidism or ophthalmopathy (not recorded which). The rearrangement links TRBV7-8 to TRBJ2-6; 15 bases align to TRBD2. The CDR3 protein is CASSLPHTGTSGRSSGANVLTF. In nucleotides, the CDR3 is TGTGCCAGCAGCCTACCCCATACCGGGACTAGCGGGAGGTCCTCCGGGGCCAACGTCCTGACTTTC.